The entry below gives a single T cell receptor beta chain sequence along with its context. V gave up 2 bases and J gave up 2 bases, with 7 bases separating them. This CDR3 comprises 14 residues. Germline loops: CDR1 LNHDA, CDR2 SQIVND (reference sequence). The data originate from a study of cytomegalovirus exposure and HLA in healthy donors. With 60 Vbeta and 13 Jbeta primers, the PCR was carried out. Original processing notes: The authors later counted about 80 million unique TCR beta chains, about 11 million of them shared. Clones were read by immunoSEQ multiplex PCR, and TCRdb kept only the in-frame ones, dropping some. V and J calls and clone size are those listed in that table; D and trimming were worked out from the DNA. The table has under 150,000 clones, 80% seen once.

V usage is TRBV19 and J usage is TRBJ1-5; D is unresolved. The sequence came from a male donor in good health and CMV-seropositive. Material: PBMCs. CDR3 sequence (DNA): TGTGCCAGTAGTATATCTGGCCGCAATCAGCCCCAGCATTTT. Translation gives CASSISGRNQPQHF.